Below are 25 T cell receptor beta chains sequenced from a single sample in a study of T cell changes during pregnancy in multiple sclerosis. Sequencing was performed with immunoSEQ multiplex PCR; in TCRdb, only in-frame clones are kept and a portion is missing. The profile shows about 22,000 clones, more than 75% of them singletons. The sample consisted of CD8+ T cells from peripheral blood mononuclear cells, taken before pregnancy. Source of these receptors: a female donor with multiple sclerosis, enrolled in a pregnancy study.

The rearrangement links TRBV19 to TRBJ2-7; D possibly corresponds to TRBD2 (6 bases). The CDR3 has 14 residues. Germline values: CDR1 LNHDA, CDR2 SQIVND (reference sequence). V was pared by 3 bases and J by 1 base, with 10 bases between. Here the CDR3 DNA reads TGTGCCAGTAGTATTTTGGGGAGGTCCTACGAGCAGTACTTC. Residues: CASSILGRSYEQYF.

This chain joins TRBV7-6 and TRBJ2-1, with TRBD2 identical over 8 bases. The CDR3 has 18 amino acids. The germline gives CDR1 SGHVS, CDR2 FNYEAQ. V trimming: 5 bases; J trimming: 4 bases; junction bases outside the gene matches: 16. The CDR3 bases are TGTGCCAGCAGCCTCTATCCACTAGCGGACTCGAAATACAATGAGCAGTTCTTC. It yields the protein CASSLYPLADSKYNEQFF.

This clone was observed once. The V and J genes are TRBV2 and TRBJ2-7; 7 bases fit TRBD1. This CDR3 is 16 amino acids long. V lost 0 bases, J lost 3 bases, and 8 bases stayed unmatched. Germline lookup yields CDR1 SNHLY and CDR2 FYNNEI. CDR3 sequence (DNA): TGTGCCAGCAGTGAAGCTAAAGACAGGGTTGGCTACGAGCAGTACTTC. Translation gives CASSEAKDRVGYEQYF.

This clone was observed at least ten times. V usage is TRBV6-4 and J usage is TRBJ2-3; D gene unclear. Germline V CDR1 and CDR2: MRHNA, SNTAGT. V was trimmed by 5 bases and J by 6 bases, leaving 12 bases between them. The CDR3 spans 13 residues. CDR3 residues: CASSPTPHDTQYF. Here the CDR3 DNA reads TGTGCCAGCAGTCCGACTCCTCACGATACGCAGTATTTT.

The chain employs TRBV4-3 and TRBJ2-2; 7 bases align to TRBD2. Germline V gene data show CDR1 as LGHNA and CDR2 as YSLEER. The junction had 3 bases not matched to a gene; V was cut back by 3 bases and J by 2 bases. This CDR3 spans 15 amino acids. CDR3 nucleotide sequence: TGCGCCAGCAGCCATGCGGGAGAAAACACCGGGGAGCTGTTTTTT. Translation: CASSHAGENTGELFF.

This chain uses TRBV19 with TRBJ1-5; 7 bases align to TRBD1. V dropped 8 bases and J dropped 2; count of bases not matched to a gene: 15. CDR1 is LNHDA and CDR2 is SQIVND in the germline V gene (reference sequence). This CDR3 spans 17 amino acids. DNA for the CDR3: TGTGCCAGTCTGAATCTACAGGGGCCGTGGGGCAATCAGCCCCAGCATTTT. Protein: CASLNLQGPWGNQPQHF.

The chain recombines TRBV1 with TRBJ2-2; the table's D call, TRBD2, has no DNA check behind it. TRBV1 constitutes a pseudogene. The CDR3 has 18 residues. CDR3 sequence (DNA): TGCACCAGCGGATATGGACTAGCGGGTACTTGGAACACCGGGGAGCTGTTTTTT. Protein sequence: CTSGYGLAGTWNTGELFF.

J is TRBJ2-7 and V is TRBV7-9, with 7 bases identical to TRBD1. CDR1 SEHNR and CDR2 FQNEAQ come from the germline V gene (reference sequence). CDR3 length: 12 residues. Trimming removed 8 bases from V and 5 bases from J; junction bases left unmatched: 6. The CDR3 here is CASGHTGDEQYF. The DNA of the CDR3 is TGTGCCAGCGGACATACAGGGGACGAGCAGTACTTC. Full variable domain (missing parts from reference TRBV7-9 and TRBJ2-7): DTGVSQNPRHKITKRGQNVTFRCDPISEHNRLYWYRQTLGQGPEFLTYFQNEAQLEKSRLLSDRFSAERPKGSFSTLEIQRTEQGDSAMYLCASGHTGDEQYFGPGTRLTVT.

This clone qualifies as medium-sized (0.01 to 0.1%). J is TRBJ2-2 and V is TRBV5-6, with 11 positions matching TRBD2. The germline gives CDR1 SGHDT, CDR2 YYEEEE. CDR3 length: 15 amino acids. J gave up 2 bases and V 7 bases, and 4 bases lay outside the gene matches. CDR3 bases: TGTGCCAGCGACGGGACTAGCGGCAACACCGGGGAGCTGTTTTTT. Amino acids: CASDGTSGNTGELFF. Together with reference TRBV5-6 and TRBJ2-2, the CDR3 gives the full variable domain: DAGVTQSPTHLIKTRGQQVTLRCSPKSGHDTVSWYQQALGQGPQFIFQYYEEEERQRGNFPDRFSGHQFPNYSSELNVNALLLGDSALYLCASDGTSGNTGELFFGEGSRLTVL.

In its sample, this clone ranks as medium-sized (0.01 to 0.1%). This chain joins TRBV4-2 and TRBJ2-7; 9 bases are shared with TRBD2. Looked up from germline, CDR1 is LGHNA and CDR2 is YNFKEQ. With 0 bases clipped from V and 3 bases from J, the junction kept 6 bases outside the gene matches. The CDR3 extends over 16 amino acids. The chain's CDR3 is CASSQDRGSGGYEQYF. The CDR3 DNA follows: TGTGCCAGCAGCCAAGATAGGGGTAGCGGGGGCTACGAGCAGTACTTC.

This chain links TRBV5-1 with TRBJ2-7; D possibly corresponds to TRBD1 (5 bases). CDR3 length equals 13 residues. In germline, CDR1 is SGHRS, CDR2 YFSETQ. Trimming removed 2 bases from V and 4 bases from J, with 10 bases in between. The CDR3 DNA reads TGCGCCAGCAGCTTTGAAGGGGTATACGAGCAGTACTTC. This translates into CASSFEGVYEQYF.

The chain links TRBV13 to TRBJ2-7; 8 positions match TRBD2. J lost 7 bases, V lost 1 base, and 6 bases had no gene match. This CDR3 comprises 14 residues. Germline-derived CDR1 and CDR2 are PRHDT and FYEKMQ (reference sequence). CDR3 region: CASSLVGLAGEQYF. DNA of the CDR3: TGTGCCAGCAGCTTAGTAGGGCTAGCGGGTGAGCAGTACTTC.

This sequence joins TRBV4-1 and TRBJ2-7, with D tentatively TRBD2 (6 bases). Per the germline V gene, CDR1 is MGHRA and CDR2 is YSYEKL. Trimming took 1 base from V and 5 from J, leaving 9 bases between them. The CDR3 has 13 residues. The CDR3 region is CASSQGGLNEQYF. CDR3 bases: TGCGCCAGCAGCCAAGGGGGACTTAACGAGCAGTACTTC.

The gene calls are TRBV27 and TRBJ1-5, with D perhaps matching TRBD1 (6 bases). Trimming stripped 4 bases from V and 3 bases from J, with 10 bases between. Germline values: CDR1 MNHEY, CDR2 SMNVEV (reference sequence). The CDR3 has 14 amino acids. CDR3 DNA: TGTGCCAGCAGTTCACAGGGTATCAATCAGCCCCAGCATTTT. It encodes CASSSQGINQPQHF.

The chain uses TRBV4-1 and TRBJ2-1; no clear D. CDR1 MGHRA and CDR2 YSYEKL come from the germline V gene. V lost 1 base and J lost 10, with 14 bases in between. CDR3 length equals 14 residues. CDR3 in DNA: TGCGCCAGCAGCCAAGTTAATAATATCCTCGAGCAGTTCTTC. Translated, it gives CASSQVNNILEQFF.

This clone is classed as medium-sized. J is TRBJ2-7 and V is TRBV7-2; a possible D gene is TRBD2 (7 bases). Germline V lookup: CDR1 SGHTA, CDR2 FQGNSA. The V end lost 1 base, the J end lost 0 bases, and 13 bases lay between the germline ends. The CDR3 is 16 residues long. CDR3 coding DNA: TGTGCCAGCAGCTTAGATGCGGGGGCCGGCTCCTACGAGCAGTACTTC. It is translated as CASSLDAGAGSYEQYF.

The chain is built from TRBV4-2 and TRBJ1-4; 8 nucleotides line up with TRBD1. Germline lookup yields CDR1 LGHNA and CDR2 YNFKEQ. After removal of 3 bases from V and 7 bases from J, the junction contained 16 bases not matched to a gene. The CDR3 length is 18 residues. The CDR3: CASSQDGQGLGASEKLFF. For the CDR3, the DNA is TGTGCCAGCAGCCAGGACGGACAGGGTTTAGGCGCGAGTGAAAAACTGTTTTTT.

V gene TRBV10-1 combines with J gene TRBJ2-1; D gene unclear. This CDR3 contains 13 residues. V was cut by 8 bases and J by 4 bases, with 12 bases left in between. Germline V lookup: CDR1 WNHNN, CDR2 SYGVQD (reference sequence). The CDR3, as DNA: TGCGCCAGCGCTGAGTTCCGGTACAATGAGCAGTTCTTC. It encodes CASAEFRYNEQFF.

The CDR3 sequence is CASSQGDSFFGYTF. The CDR3 DNA reads TGCGCCAGCAGCCAAGGGGACAGCTTTTTTGGCTACACCTTC. The chain links TRBV4-1 to TRBJ1-2, with 7 positions matching TRBD1. The V gene end was trimmed by 1 base and the J gene end by 7 bases; junction bases not matched to a gene: 6. This CDR3 has 14 residues. CDR1 is MGHRA and CDR2 is YSYEKL in the germline V gene.

This chain links TRBV18 with TRBJ1-2, with 7 bases fitting TRBD1. Germline V gene sequence: CDR1 KGHSH, CDR2 LQKENI. The CDR3 contains 14 residues. V gave up 2 bases and J gave up 1 base; unmatched junction bases: 1. CDR3 DNA: TGTGCCAGCTCACCAACAGGGGATAACTATGGCTACACCTTC. As protein: CASSPTGDNYGYTF.

This clone is categorized as large. The chain employs TRBV9 and TRBJ2-6, with D unresolved. V lost 3 bases and J lost 0, with 4 bases in between. CDR1 and CDR2 (germline): SGDLS, YYNGEE. The CDR3 length is 14 residues. CDR3: CASSAYSGANVLTF. CDR3 sequence (DNA): TGTGCCAGCAGCGCGTACTCTGGGGCCAACGTCCTGACTTTC.

This clone was observed once. CDR3 nucleotide sequence: TGTGCCAGCAGCTCAGACGTTCTCCGGGTGGGCGGGGAGCTGTTTTTT. Translated, it gives CASSSDVLRVGGELFF. The V call is TRBV25-1, the J call TRBJ2-2, with D hard to call. Germline values: CDR1 MGHDK, CDR2 SYGVNS. V lost 6 bases and J 7 bases, leaving 21 bases between the germline ends. The CDR3 contains 16 residues.

The chain uses TRBV7-6 and TRBJ2-5; no clear D gene. The CDR3 has 14 residues. Germline V gives CDR1 SGHVS, CDR2 FNYEAQ. Deletions cut 1 base from V and 5 bases from J, with 11 bases between. The CDR3 sequence is CASSLVPVGETQYF. DNA for the CDR3: TGTGCCAGCAGCTTAGTCCCGGTCGGGGAGACCCAGTACTTC.

With respect to this clone: The junction departs from germline at one end; a sequencing error may be responsible. The chain has TRBV29-1 and TRBJ1-1, with D maybe TRBD1 (6 bases). The CDR3 is 13 residues long. Germline lookup yields CDR1 SQVTM and CDR2 ANQGSEA. Written as DNA, the CDR3 is TGCAGCGTGGAAGGACAGAAGAACACTGAAGCTTTCTTT. This translates into CSVEGQKNTEAFF.

The table lists this clone with a few counts. J is TRBJ2-3 and V is TRBV6-4, with 16 bases aligning to TRBD2. After removal of 5 bases from V and 4 bases from J, the junction contained 3 bases not matched to a gene. This CDR3 is 16 amino acids long. Germline V gene sequence: CDR1 MRHNA, CDR2 SNTAGT. CDR3 residues: CASSSGLAGGADTQYF. The DNA of the CDR3 is TGTGCCAGCAGTTCGGGACTAGCGGGAGGGGCAGATACGCAGTATTTT.